One and the same sample provided the 21 T cell receptor beta chains below, sequenced in a study of T cells generated in artificial thymic organoids. Reverse primers in the TRAC or TRBC constant regions drove separate semi-nested PCRs for TCRalpha and TCRbeta. TCRdb redid the calling of the 5' RACE reads with MiXCR, one entry per CDR3 protein. This table has 7,500 to 10,000 distinct CDR3 sequences, about 17% appearing once. Sequenced input: naive CD8+ T cells from the thymus. Subset here: CD3+TCRalphabeta+CD8SP T cells; for blood, CD45RO-CCR7+ naive CD8+ T cells. The origin of the receptors is a human donor who gave cord blood stem cells for thymic organoid culture, a cardiac surgery patient who gave postnatal thymus, or a blood donor (not recorded which).

By sample fraction, this clonotype is medium-sized. The chain employs TRBV12-3 or TRBV12-4 and TRBJ2-5; D gene unclear. V lost 6 bases, J lost 5 bases, and 25 bases lay in between. The CDR3 extends over 17 amino acids. The CDR3 DNA reads TGTGCCAGCAGCTCATTAGGGCAACTCTGGATGGGGGAGACCCAGTACTTC. Translating it yields CASSSLGQLWMGETQYF.

The rearrangement uses TRBV15 and TRBJ2-2, with 7 bases identical to TRBD1. J gave up 0 bases and V 0 bases, and 1 base lay outside the gene matches. In germline, CDR1 is LNHNV, CDR2 YYDKDF (reference sequence). The CDR3 loop spans 16 amino acids. This CDR3 is CATSREGTANTGELFF. DNA for the CDR3: TGTGCCACCAGCAGAGAAGGGACAGCGAACACCGGGGAGCTGTTTTTT.

This clonotype was recorded a few times. The rearrangement links TRBV28 to TRBJ2-1; D remains ambiguous. Trimming pared 8 bases from V and 5 bases from J, leaving 16 bases between. Looked up from germline, CDR1 is MDHEN and CDR2 is SYDVKM. This CDR3 has 14 residues. Here the CDR3 DNA reads TGTGCCAGCGAAAGGCCCGGTCATCACAATGAGCAGTTCTTC. It codes for CASERPGHHNEQFF.

This clonotype is categorized as medium-sized. The CDR3 DNA sequence: TGTGCCAGCAGTTCTGGGGGCGGATTTCAGTACTTC. Translation: CASSSGGGFQYF. The gene calls are TRBV27 and TRBJ2-4; D may be TRBD1 (6 bases). The V gene's germline CDR1 is MNHEY and CDR2 SMNVEV (reference sequence). V lost 4 bases to trimming and J lost 11 bases, with 12 bases between them. The CDR3 contains 12 residues.

J is TRBJ1-2 and V is TRBV7-9, with TRBD1 matching 7 bases. Trimming cost V 5 bases and J 5 bases; bases outside gene matches: 11. The CDR3 runs 15 residues. Germline assignment: CDR1 SEHNR and CDR2 FQNEAQ (reference sequence). CDR3 coding DNA: TGTGCCAGCAGCCCGCGGGACAGCCAGATATATGGCTACACCTTC. Residues: CASSPRDSQIYGYTF.

This clonotype turned up a few times. This sequence joins TRBV5-1 and TRBJ2-5; D unresolved. Germline CDR1 reads SGHRS; CDR2 reads YFSETQ. Trimming cost V 2 bases and J 1 base, with 0 bases left between them. The CDR3 length is 11 residues. The CDR3 DNA sequence: TGCGCCAGCAGCTTCCAAGAGACCCAGTACTTC. Amino acids: CASSFQETQYF.

Turning to this clonotype: Being one base from a much bigger clone, this may be a read error. The J gene is TRBJ2-5, the V gene TRBV12-3 or TRBV12-4, with TRBD2 matching over 8 bases. The length of the CDR3 is 15 residues. In nucleotides, the CDR3 is TGTGACAGCAGTACCGGGGGGGCGTCTCGAAAGACCCAGTACTTC. This encodes CDSSTGGASRKTQYF.

The J gene is TRBJ1-3, the V gene TRBV4-1; D unresolved. The CDR3 spans 17 residues. Germline CDR1 reads MGHRA; CDR2 reads YSYEKL. V lost 0 bases, J lost 0 bases, and 12 bases lay in between. CDR3: CASSQEAMWYSGNTIYF. In DNA, the CDR3 is TGCGCCAGCAGCCAAGAAGCGATGTGGTACTCTGGAAACACCATATATTTT.

This clonotype is labeled as medium-sized (0.01 to 0.1%). This rearrangement joins TRBV28 to TRBJ1-5, with 7 bases that match TRBD1. V was pared by 6 bases and J by 5 bases, with 10 bases of the junction left unmatched. The CDR3 extends over 15 amino acids. The V gene's germline CDR1 is MDHEN and CDR2 SYDVKM. Here the CDR3 DNA reads TGTGCCAGCAGAGACAGGGACGGGGGAGATCAGCCCCAGCATTTT. Translating it yields CASRDRDGGDQPQHF.

The V gene is TRBV5-1, the J gene TRBJ2-5, with 7 bases identical to TRBD1. Germline V lookup: CDR1 SGHRS, CDR2 YFSETQ. CDR3 length: 15 residues. The trim removed 1 base at V and 4 bases at J, leaving 7 bases unmatched. The CDR3 DNA reads TGCGCCAGCAGCTTGCTAGGGGGCCTCTCAGAGACCCAGTACTTC. Residues: CASSLLGGLSETQYF.

By share, this clonotype counts as medium-sized (0.01 to 0.1%). The chain recombines TRBV4-2 with TRBJ1-1, with D perhaps TRBD1 (6 bases). Looked up from germline, CDR1 is LGHNA and CDR2 is YNFKEQ. The CDR3 totals 14 residues. The V and J ends lost 3 bases and 0 bases respectively, with 8 bases between them. This CDR3 reads CASSHRQVNTEAFF. The CDR3 bases are TGTGCCAGCAGCCACAGACAGGTGAACACTGAAGCTTTCTTT.

The table lists this clonotype with many counts. The rearrangement joins TRBV10-3 to TRBJ1-4; no firm D call. Germline V CDR1 and CDR2: ENHRY, SYGVKD. V was trimmed by 2 bases and J by 8 bases, leaving 12 bases between them. This CDR3 region has 14 residues. Here the CDR3 reads CAISEGRSTEKLFF. CDR3 nucleotides: TGTGCCATCAGTGAGGGACGGAGTACCGAAAAACTGTTTTTT.

This clonotype has only a few counts. The chain recombines TRBV27 with TRBJ1-3, with D perhaps TRBD1 (5 bases). This CDR3 comprises 14 residues. Per the germline V gene, CDR1 is MNHEY and CDR2 is SMNVEV (reference sequence). The V gene lost 6 bases and the J gene lost 4 bases, with 13 bases spanning the gap. CDR3: CASSTGSGGNTIYF. DNA of the CDR3: TGTGCCAGCAGCACAGGTTCTGGAGGAAACACCATATATTTT.

This clonotype was seen ten or more times. The V and J genes are TRBV27 and TRBJ2-1, with 7 bases identical to TRBD2. CDR1 and CDR2 from the germline V gene are MNHEY and SMNVEV (reference sequence). V dropped 6 bases and J dropped 6; count of bases not matched to a gene: 2. The CDR3 has 12 amino acids. CDR3 coding DNA: TGTGCCAGCAGGGGGGGGGGCAATGAGCAGTTCTTC. It specifies CASRGGGNEQFF.

CDR3 DNA sequence: TGTACCAGCAGCAAAAATTGGCAGGGGTCCGGGGAACTGTTTTTT. Its protein product is CTSSKNWQGSGELFF. The chain links TRBV21-1 to TRBJ2-2; TRBD1, the table's D call, lacks a check against the DNA. TRBV21-1 counts as a pseudogene. The CDR3 loop spans 15 amino acids.

This clonotype was detected a few times. This may arise from a read error, as a much more abundant clone is one base away. The J gene is TRBJ1-3, the V gene TRBV6-1; TRBD1 might be the D (6 bases). There are 18 residues in the CDR3. The germline gives CDR1 MNHNS, CDR2 SASEGT. CDR3 in DNA: TGTGCCAGCAGTGAAGCTTCAGGGGCTCGGCACTCTGGAAACACCATAGATTTT. This gives the protein CASSEASGARHSGNTIDF.

This chain links TRBV5-1 with TRBJ2-3; D gene unclear. The V and J ends lost 0 bases and 0 bases respectively, with 5 bases between them. The CDR3 totals 14 residues. The V gene's germline CDR1 is SGHRS and CDR2 YFSETQ. CDR3 nucleotide sequence: TGCGCCAGCAGCTTGGGACTTAGCACAGATACGCAGTATTTT. It encodes CASSLGLSTDTQYF.

J is TRBJ1-2 and V is TRBV12-3 or TRBV12-4; TRBD1 is a possible D gene (5 bases). The CDR3 runs to 15 residues. V was trimmed by 1 base and J by 6 bases, leaving 15 bases between them. The CDR3 sequence is CASSLDPYLTDGYTF. The CDR3 nucleotides read TGTGCCAGCAGTTTAGACCCCTATCTGACAGATGGCTACACCTTC.

The count of this clonotype is one. A read error may explain this, as a much larger clone is one base away. The rearrangement uses TRBV28 and TRBJ2-1; D not resolved. The CDR3 sequence is 13 residues long. The germline CDR1 and CDR2 sequences are MDHEN and SYDVKM. Written as DNA, the CDR3 is TGTGCCAGCAGTGGGTTCTTTTACAGTGAGCAGTTCTTC. Translated: CASSGFFYSEQFF.

This clonotype was seen many times. V is TRBV5-5 and J is TRBJ1-1; D is perhaps TRBD1 (5 bases). Germline lookup yields CDR1 SGHKS and CDR2 YYEKEE (reference sequence). CDR3 length equals 17 residues. V was cut by 0 bases and J by 0 bases, with 15 bases left in between. CDR3 protein: CASSLEVWAGMNTEAFF. CDR3 bases: TGTGCCAGCAGCTTGGAGGTGTGGGCAGGGATGAACACTGAAGCTTTCTTT. The whole variable domain, remainder taken from reference TRBV5-5 and TRBJ1-1, is DAGVTQSPTHLIKTRGQQVTLRCSPISGHKSVSWYQQVLGQGPQFIFQYYEKEERGRGNFPDRFSARQFPNYSSELNVNALLLGDSALYLCASSLEVWAGMNTEAFFGQGTRLTVV.

V usage is TRBV12-3 or TRBV12-4 and J usage is TRBJ2-1; D perhaps matches TRBD2 (6 bases). This CDR3 spans 12 amino acids. V lost 3 bases to trimming and J lost 7 bases, with 7 bases between them. The CDR3 protein is CASSFAGNEQFF. Written as DNA, the CDR3 is TGTGCCAGCAGTTTTGCGGGGAATGAGCAGTTCTTC.